The source of this TCR beta chain is a study of cytomegalovirus exposure and HLA in healthy donors. Across the study: A prior analysis found roughly 110 million unique TCR beta sequences from around 180 million T cells.

Amplification used 60 Vbeta primers and 13 Jbeta primers. Produced via immunoSEQ multiplex PCR; TCRdb's table is partial and in-frame only. The sample includes 100,000 or so clones, roughly 80% seen only once; the top ten take 3% to 3.5%. Germline CDR1 reads MNHEY; CDR2 reads SVGAGI. With V trimmed by 5 bases and J by 6 bases, 4 bases remained unmatched. This CDR3 region has 12 residues. Study-wide findings and caveats: TCR sequences were mostly rare, though some public TCRs occurred in many donors.

Concerning this clone itself: The antigen is unknown.

This TCR derives from a man aged 25 to 45 in good health and CMV-seropositive. What was sequenced was PBMCs. This chain joins TRBV6-5 and TRBJ2-7, with 7 bases aligning to TRBD1. This chain's CDR3 is CASSKQGIEQYF. CDR3 DNA: TGTGCCAGCAGTAAACAGGGGATCGAGCAGTACTTC.